This paragraph reports one TCR beta chain. The record originates from a study of T-cell reconstitution after alpha-beta-depleted transplantation in children. A library of TCRbeta sequences, prepared with unique molecular identifiers, was generated. TCRdb analysed the PCR reads with MiXCR anew, one entry per CDR3 protein. The data hold fewer than 400,000 distinct CDR3 sequences, with 20% observed a single time. Trimming took off 9 bases at V and 2 bases at J, with 14 bases between the two ends. CDR3 length equals 13 residues. CDR1 is WSHSY and CDR2 is SAAADI in the germline V gene. The sample here was PBMCs from the stem cell graft donor, taken from the stem cell graft. J is TRBJ2-7 and V is TRBV10-2; D is perhaps TRBD2 (6 bases). This clonotype was sampled from a human donor who donated a stem cell graft to a child with acute myeloid leukemia. The CDR3 DNA sequence: TGCGCCAGTCTAGCGCACGAAACCTACGAGCAGTACTTC. This encodes CASLAHETYEQYF.